The rows below give T cell receptor beta chains drawn from one sample of a study of blood T cell repertoires in COVID-19. Only in-frame clones appear in the TCRdb table, and some are missing; sequencing was by immunoSEQ multiplex PCR. This table has a few hundred thousand clones, around 88% appearing once. Sequencing used peripheral blood. The receptors here all came from a woman aged 55-70 years with COVID-19, enrolled during active disease. The conserved cysteine and the conserved F or W are not part of the CDR3 here. The order of the fields is V gene, CDR3 protein.

>TRBV30
AWSAAYEQY
>TRBV28
ASGFSGFVDGYT
>TRBV19
ASSPRRAGGRTDTQY
>TRBV7-9
ASSSAKNQPQH
>TRBV19
ASSTPLERTEAF
>TRBV15
ATTPGQGTYEQY
>TRBV18
ASSSITGGSGNTIY
>TRBV30
AWSVRGNYGYT
>TRBV19
ASSIRTGGNYGYT
>TRBV27
ASSLRGQINTEAF
>TRBV18
ASLQGAPDTQY
>TRBV6-2/TRBV6-3
ASSYSSGGARDTQY
>TRBV4-1
ASSQPGQGGYT
>TRBV7-7
ASSLQGGTYNEQF
>TRBV7-2
ASSRWRGPGGELF
>TRBV28
ASSSPGGPGDEQY
>TRBV9
ASVGQGNTEAF